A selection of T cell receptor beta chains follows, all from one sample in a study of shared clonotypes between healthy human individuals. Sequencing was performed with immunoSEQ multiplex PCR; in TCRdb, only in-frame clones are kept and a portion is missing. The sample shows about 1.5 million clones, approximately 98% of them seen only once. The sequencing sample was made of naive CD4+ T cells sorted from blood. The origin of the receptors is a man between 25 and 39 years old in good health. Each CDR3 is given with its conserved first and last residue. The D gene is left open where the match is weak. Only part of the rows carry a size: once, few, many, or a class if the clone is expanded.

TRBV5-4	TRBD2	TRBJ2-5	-	CASSLGVAGVETQYF	TGTGCCAGCAGCTTGGGGGTGGCGGGAGTCGAGACCCAGTACTTC
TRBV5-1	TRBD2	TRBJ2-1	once	CASSGTSGSYNEQFF	TGCGCCAGCAGCGGGACTAGCGGATCCTACAATGAGCAGTTCTTC
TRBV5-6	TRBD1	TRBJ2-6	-	CASSPRDRLTGANVLTF	TGTGCCAGCAGCCCCCGGGACAGACTTACCGGGGCCAACGTCCTGACTTTC
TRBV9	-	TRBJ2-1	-	CASSLLGTHHNEQFF	TGTGCCAGCAGCCTTCTTGGGACACACCACAATGAGCAGTTCTTC
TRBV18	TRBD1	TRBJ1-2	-	CASSLRQGMNYGYTF	TGTGCCAGCTCACTCCGACAGGGTATGAACTATGGCTACACCTTC
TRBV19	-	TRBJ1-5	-	CASSISSRQPQHF	TGTGCCAGTAGTATTAGTAGCAGACAGCCCCAGCATTTT
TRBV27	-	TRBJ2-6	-	CASRGAGVGNVLTF	TGTGCCAGCAGGGGGGCAGGGGTCGGCAACGTCCTGACTTTC
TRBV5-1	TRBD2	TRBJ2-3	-	CASSFLAGITDTQYF	TGCGCCAGCAGCTTTCTAGCGGGAATAACAGATACGCAGTATTTT
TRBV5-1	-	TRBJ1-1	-	CASSPGQLTLAEAFF	TGCGCCAGCAGCCCCGGGCAACTCACTTTAGCGGAAGCTTTCTTT
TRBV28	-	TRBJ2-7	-	CASSFFDLDFGEQYF	TGTGCCAGCAGTTTTTTCGACCTCGATTTCGGGGAGCAGTACTTC
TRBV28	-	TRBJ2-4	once	CASRVGGQTKNIQYF	TGTGCCAGCAGGGTCGGGGGACAAACCAAAAACATTCAGTACTTC
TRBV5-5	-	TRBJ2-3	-	CASSLERVNTQYF	TGTGCCAGCAGCTTGGAAAGGGTAAATACGCAGTATTTT
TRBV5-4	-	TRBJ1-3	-	CASTLTPGVPGNTIYF	TGTGCCAGCACCTTAACGCCGGGGGTCCCTGGAAACACCATATATTTT
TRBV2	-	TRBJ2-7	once	CASSFIVTGNYEQYF	TGTGCCAGCAGTTTTATCGTGACGGGTAACTACGAGCAGTACTTC
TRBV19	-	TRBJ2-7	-	CASSIRSARTRYEQYF	TGTGCCAGTAGTATAAGGTCCGCAAGAACCAGATACGAGCAGTACTTC
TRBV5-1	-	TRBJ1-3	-	CASSVPGNTIYF	TGCGCCAGCAGCGTACCTGGAAACACCATATATTTT
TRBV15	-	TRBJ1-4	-	CATSRGSRDEKLFF	TGTGCCACCAGCAGAGGGTCAAGGGATGAAAAACTGTTTTTT
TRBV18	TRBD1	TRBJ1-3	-	CASSRFTGTASPSSGNTIYF	TGTGCCAGCTCACGGTTTACTGGGACAGCGAGTCCTAGCTCTGGAAACACCATATATTTT
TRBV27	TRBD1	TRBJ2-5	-	CASSPGGDRVQETQYF	TGTGCCAGCAGTCCGGGCGGGGACAGGGTACAAGAGACCCAGTACTTC
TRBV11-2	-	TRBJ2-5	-	CASSLVKETQYF	TGTGCCAGCAGCTTAGTAAAAGAGACCCAGTACTTC
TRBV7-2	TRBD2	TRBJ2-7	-	CASSFWTSRTYEQYF	TGTGCCAGCAGCTTCTGGACTAGCAGAACCTACGAGCAGTACTTC
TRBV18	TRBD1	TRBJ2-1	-	CASSPQGATSYEQFF	TGTGCCAGCTCACCCCAGGGGGCAACTAGTTATGAGCAGTTCTTC
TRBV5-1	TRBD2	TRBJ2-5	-	CATQEGTSGRVGETQYF	TGCGCCACCCAAGAGGGGACTAGCGGTAGAGTTGGCGAGACCCAGTACTTC
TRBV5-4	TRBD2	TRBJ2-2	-	CASSSRREVTGELFF	TGTGCCAGCAGCTCCAGGCGGGAGGTCACCGGGGAGCTGTTTTTT
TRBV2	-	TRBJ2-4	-	CASSGGRWGDENIQYF	TGTGCCAGCAGCGGAGGACGGTGGGGGGACGAAAACATTCAGTACTTC
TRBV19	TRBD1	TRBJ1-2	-	CASRNEGQETYGYTF	TGTGCCAGTAGGAACGAGGGACAGGAAACCTATGGCTACACCTTC
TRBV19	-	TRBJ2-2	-	CASKMRVAAGELFF	TGTGCCAGTAAGATGAGGGTAGCTGCCGGGGAGCTGTTTTTT
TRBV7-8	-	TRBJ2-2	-	CASSPAVTTGELFF	TGTGCCAGCAGCCCCGCGGTAACGACCGGGGAGCTGTTTTTT
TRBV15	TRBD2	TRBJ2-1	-	CATSRDLVAGGDEQFF	TGTGCCACCAGCAGAGATCTCGTGGCGGGAGGCGATGAGCAGTTCTTC
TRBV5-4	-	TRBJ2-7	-	CASSFTPNGEQYF	TGTGCCAGCAGCTTTACGCCAAATGGAGAGCAGTACTTC
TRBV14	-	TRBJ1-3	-	CASSQDLSGNTIYF	TGTGCCAGCAGCCAAGATCTTTCTGGAAACACCATATATTTT
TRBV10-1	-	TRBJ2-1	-	CATQDKGDEQFF	TGCGCCACCCAGGACAAGGGGGATGAGCAGTTCTTC
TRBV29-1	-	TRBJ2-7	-	CSVGTFYEQYF	TGCAGCGTCGGGACTTTCTACGAGCAGTACTTC
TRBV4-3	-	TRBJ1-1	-	CASSQGVQDLNTEAFF	TGCGCCAGCAGCCAAGGAGTACAGGATTTGAACACTGAAGCTTTCTTT
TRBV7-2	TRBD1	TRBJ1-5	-	CASSLVRGQLQPQHF	TGTGCCAGCAGCTTAGTGAGGGGGCAGCTTCAGCCCCAGCATTTT
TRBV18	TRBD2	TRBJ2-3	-	CASSPRGGRAQTQYF	TGTGCCAGCTCACCACGGGGGGGAAGAGCCCAAACGCAGTATTTT
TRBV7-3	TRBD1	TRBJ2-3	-	CASSLTRSGTGVPFPDTQYF	TGTGCCAGCAGCTTAACGAGGTCCGGGACAGGCGTCCCATTCCCCGATACGCAGTATTTT
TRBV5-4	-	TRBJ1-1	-	CASSSPGVMNTEAFF	TGTGCCAGCAGCTCCCCCGGGGTGATGAACACTGAAGCTTTCTTT
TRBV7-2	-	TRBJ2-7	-	CASSLGGPGYEQYF	TGTGCCAGCAGCTTAGGAGGGCCCGGCTACGAGCAGTACTTC
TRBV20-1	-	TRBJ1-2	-	CSASGAKGYTF	TGCAGTGCCTCAGGGGCAAAGGGCTACACCTTC
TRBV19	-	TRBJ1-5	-	CASNAWSNQPQHF	TGTGCCAGTAACGCATGGAGCAATCAGCCCCAGCATTTT
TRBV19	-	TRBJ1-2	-	CASKGPGGQRNGWTF	TGTGCCAGTAAAGGGCCCGGGGGACAACGCAATGGCTGGACCTTC